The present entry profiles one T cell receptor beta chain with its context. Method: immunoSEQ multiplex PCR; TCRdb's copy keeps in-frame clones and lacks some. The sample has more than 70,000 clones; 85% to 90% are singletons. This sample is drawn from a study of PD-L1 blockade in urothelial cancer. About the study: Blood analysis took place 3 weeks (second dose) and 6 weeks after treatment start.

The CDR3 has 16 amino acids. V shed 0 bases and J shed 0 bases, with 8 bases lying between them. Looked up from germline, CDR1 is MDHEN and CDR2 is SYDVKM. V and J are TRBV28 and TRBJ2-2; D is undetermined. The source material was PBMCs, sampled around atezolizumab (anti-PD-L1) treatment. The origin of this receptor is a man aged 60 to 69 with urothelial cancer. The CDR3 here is CASSLWAVPNTGELFF. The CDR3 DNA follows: TGTGCCAGCAGTTTATGGGCAGTACCGAACACCGGGGAGCTGTTTTTT.